This T cell receptor (beta chain) was profiled in a study of human T cells and chemical hapten exposure (dated by TCRdb to the early 2020s). For the wider study: For sensitization, 2% DPC in acetone was applied to an approximately 2 cm by approximately 2 cm area of upper inner arm skin. Throughout the roughly 25-week study period, patients were also given weekly therapeutic DPC doses on the scalp. Patch testing was done on the upper back using Finn chambers containing 0.01% DPC, and results were scored after 6 days according to International Contact Dermatitis Research Group standards. The patient cohort, mostly female, included alopecia areata with under or over 50% scalp involvement, alopecia totalis and alopecia universalis. Libraries were pooled for sequencing, and variation in per-sample TCR yields was attributed mainly to small differences in library volumes within the pool. The study tracked peripheral blood TCR repertoire changes in vivo during primary and secondary sensitization to the hapten diphenylcyclopropenone (DPC) in alopecia patients. Blood was sampled from patients pre-sensitization (week 0) and at 2, 6 and about 24 weeks after DPC sensitization. Blood for TCR sequencing was provided by twenty-nine alopecia patients at one to four time points (pre-sensitization, 2, 6 and 24 weeks).

As encoded in the germline V gene (reference sequence), CDR1 is DFQATT while CDR2 is SNEGSKA. V and J are truncated by 6 bases and 4 bases respectively, leaving an intervening sequence of 12 bases. CDR3 length: 13 amino acids, cysteine to phenylalanine. The sequence is cut down to CDR3 DNA, 39 bases in frame from base 1. What the authors observed across the whole study: DPC sensitization did not change the number of TCRs with a frequency above 1 in 1000, and there was no evidence of changes in global repertoire structure. Repeated subsampling changed both the strength of the expansion versus patch-test correlation and the threshold at which the correlation became significant. Significantly more large CDR3 similarity clusters were formed by expanded TCRs than by pre-sensitization or healthy control sets, consistent with antigen-driven responses. Patch test score was positively correlated with the number of PT1 expanded TCRs, with significance at thresholds 8, 16 and 32 but not at 4. Alopecia, a presumed autoimmune disease, was present in all patients, so the immune response of the patients might differ from that of healthy individuals.

This specimen's time point label, interpreted: patch test 1, 2 weeks after DPC sensitization. The treatment or condition tag for this specimen amounts to: therapeutic diphenylcyclopropenone sensitization with weekly scalp DPC. Blood at each patch-test visit was drawn before the patch test was applied. To be eligible, patients had to be aged 18 to 70, diagnosed with alopecia and judged suitable for DPC therapy, while pregnant patients were excluded. Total RNA was extracted from unfractionated whole blood collected in Tempus Blood RNA tubes. Library construction relied on RACE. Sequencer: NextSeq 500. During library preparation, unique molecular identifiers were attached to individual cDNA molecules so that TCRs could be counted quantitatively and reproducibly. Both TCR alpha and TCR beta chains were sequenced from each blood RNA sample. The published analysis was carried out like this. The median number of TCRs per sample was over 95,000, ranging from about 20,000 to 700,000. The Decombinator software suite was used to annotate V, J and CDR3 in the TCR reads. For the PS versus PT1 abundance plots, all samples were subsampled to the same number of TCRs (28,000). TCRs were defined as expanded if absent before sensitization and observed at least eight times at the 2-week time point. In-frame beta chains were kept once TCRdb had trimmed the public reads at Q25 with fastp and called clones with MiXCR. Every CDR3 protein is listed once, alongside the most common genes and DNA of its rows. The V and J calls come from TCRdb's annotation, not from the publication. The sample has approximately 350,000 distinct CDR3 sequences on record, around 7% of them singletons. The ten biggest clones cover more than 7% of the sample.

A few counts support this clonotype. Its antigen target is currently unknown. Per-nucleotide qualities are absent, and no much larger clonotype sits a single base away. This sequence was found in a young woman with alopecia areata. Some clones in this sample may be carry-over from other donors' samples. The chain employs TRBV20-1 and TRBJ2-2, with no confident D gene call. This specimen was whole blood, taken in connection with sensitization to the hapten diphenylcyclopropenone (DPC). The DNA sequence is as follows: TGCAGTGCGCCCCTTGGTGGCACCGGGGAGCTGTTTTTT. Its protein product is CSAPLGGTGELFF.